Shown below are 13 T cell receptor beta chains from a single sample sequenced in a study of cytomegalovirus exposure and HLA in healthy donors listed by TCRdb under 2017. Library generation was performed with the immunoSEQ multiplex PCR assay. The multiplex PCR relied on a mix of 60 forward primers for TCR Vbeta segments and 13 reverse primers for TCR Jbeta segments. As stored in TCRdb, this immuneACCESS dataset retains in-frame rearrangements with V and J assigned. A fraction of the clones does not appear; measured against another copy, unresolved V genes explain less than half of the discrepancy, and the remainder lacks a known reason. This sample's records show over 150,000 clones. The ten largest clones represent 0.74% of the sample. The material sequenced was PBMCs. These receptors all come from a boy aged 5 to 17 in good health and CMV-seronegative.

DNA for the CDR3: TGTGCCAGCAGCTTAGTAGGGAGCGGTGGCGGGGAGCTGTTTTTT. This codes for CASSLVGSGGGELFF. J is TRBJ2-2 and V is TRBV7-6; tentatively, D is TRBD2 (5 bases). V gave up 1 base and J gave up 7 bases, with 13 bases separating them. This CDR3 contains 15 residues. Germline-derived CDR1 and CDR2 are SGHVS and FNYEAQ.

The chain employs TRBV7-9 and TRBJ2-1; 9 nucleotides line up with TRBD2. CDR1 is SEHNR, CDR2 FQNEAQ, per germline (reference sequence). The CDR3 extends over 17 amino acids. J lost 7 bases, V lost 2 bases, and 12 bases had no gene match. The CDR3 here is CASSLFVAGTSRNEQFF. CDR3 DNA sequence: TGTGCCAGCAGCTTATTCGTCGCGGGGACTAGCAGAAATGAGCAGTTCTTC. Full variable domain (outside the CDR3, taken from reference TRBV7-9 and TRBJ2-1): DTGVSQNPRHKITKRGQNVTFRCDPISEHNRLYWYRQTLGQGPEFLTYFQNEAQLEKSRLLSDRFSAERPKGSFSTLEIQRTEQGDSAMYLCASSLFVAGTSRNEQFFGPGTRLTVL.

CDR3 protein: CASSQVLPGEQFF. CDR3 in DNA: TGCGCCAGCAGCCAAGTCCTGCCCGGGGAGCAGTTCTTC. The chain employs TRBV4-1 and TRBJ2-1; D remains unclear. Germline V CDR1 and CDR2: MGHRA, YSYEKL. CDR3 length: 13 residues. Trimming shortened V by 1 base and J by 10 bases, and 11 bases separated the two germline ends.

In DNA, the CDR3 is TGTGCCAGTCGGGACAGGGAAGGAGCTAACTATGGCTACACCTTC. This sequence encodes CASRDREGANYGYTF. The chain couples TRBV19 to TRBJ1-2, with TRBD1 matching over 9 bases. The length of the CDR3 is 15 residues. Per the germline V gene, CDR1 is LNHDA and CDR2 is SQIVND (reference sequence). Unmatched junction bases numbered 7, after V lost 8 bases and J lost 0 bases.

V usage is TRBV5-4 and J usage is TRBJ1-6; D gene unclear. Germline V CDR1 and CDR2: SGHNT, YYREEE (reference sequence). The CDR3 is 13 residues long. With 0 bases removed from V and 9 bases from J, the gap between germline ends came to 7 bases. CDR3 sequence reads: CASSLVGSSPLHF. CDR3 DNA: TGTGCCAGCAGCTTGGTGGGGAGTTCACCCCTCCACTTT.

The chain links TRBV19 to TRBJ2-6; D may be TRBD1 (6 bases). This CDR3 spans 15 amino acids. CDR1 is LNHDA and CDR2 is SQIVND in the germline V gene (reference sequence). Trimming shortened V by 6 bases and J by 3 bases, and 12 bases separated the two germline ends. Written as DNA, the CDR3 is TGTGCCAGTAGCACAGAAGGGGGTGGGGCCAACGTCCTGACTTTC. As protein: CASSTEGGGANVLTF.

The CDR3 DNA reads as TGTGCCAGCAGTTTAAACAGGGTAGATCAGCCCCAGCATTTT. Protein: CASSLNRVDQPQHF. The chain combines TRBV6-6 with TRBJ1-5; D perhaps matches TRBD1 (6 bases). The CDR3 sequence is 14 residues long. V dropped 4 bases and J dropped 5 bases, with 12 bases sitting between them. Germline V gene lookup returns CDR1 MNHNY and CDR2 SVGAGI (reference sequence).

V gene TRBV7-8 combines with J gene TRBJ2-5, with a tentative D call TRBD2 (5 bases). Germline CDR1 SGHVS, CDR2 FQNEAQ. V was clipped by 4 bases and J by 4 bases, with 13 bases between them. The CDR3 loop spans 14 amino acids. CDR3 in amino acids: CASSSTRDSETQYF. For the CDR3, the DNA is TGTGCCAGCAGCTCTACTAGAGACTCAGAGACCCAGTACTTC.

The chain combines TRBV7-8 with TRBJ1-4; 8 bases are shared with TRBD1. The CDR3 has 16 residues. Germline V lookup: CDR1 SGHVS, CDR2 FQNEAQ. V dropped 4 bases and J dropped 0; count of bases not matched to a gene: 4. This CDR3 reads CASSSDRVATNEKLFF. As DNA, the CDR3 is TGTGCCAGCAGCTCGGACAGGGTTGCAACTAATGAAAAACTGTTTTTT.

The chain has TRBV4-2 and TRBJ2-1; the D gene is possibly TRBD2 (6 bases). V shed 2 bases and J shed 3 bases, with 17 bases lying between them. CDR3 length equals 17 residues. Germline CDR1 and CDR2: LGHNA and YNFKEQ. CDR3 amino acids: CASSQTLGVADYNEQFF. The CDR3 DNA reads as TGTGCCAGCAGCCAAACACTCGGGGTAGCGGACTACAATGAGCAGTTCTTC.

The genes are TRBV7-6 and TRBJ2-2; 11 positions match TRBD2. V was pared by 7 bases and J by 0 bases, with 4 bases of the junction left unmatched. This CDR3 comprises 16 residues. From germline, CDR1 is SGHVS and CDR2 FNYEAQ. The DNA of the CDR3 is TGTGCCAGCATCAAGACTAGCGGGGCGAACACCGGGGAGCTGTTTTTT. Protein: CASIKTSGANTGELFF.

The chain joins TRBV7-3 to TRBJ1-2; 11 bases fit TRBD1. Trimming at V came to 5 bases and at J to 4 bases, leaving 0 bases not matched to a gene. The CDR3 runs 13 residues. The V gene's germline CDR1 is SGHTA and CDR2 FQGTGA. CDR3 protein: CASSGTGGYGYTF. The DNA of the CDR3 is TGTGCCAGCAGCGGGACAGGGGGCTATGGCTACACCTTC. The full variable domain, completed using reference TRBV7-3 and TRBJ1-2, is GAGVSQTPSNKVTEKGKYVELRCDPISGHTALYWYRQSLGQGPEFLIYFQGTGAADDSGLPNDRFFAVRPEGSVSTLKIQRTERGDSAVYLCASSGTGGYGYTFGSGTRLTVV.

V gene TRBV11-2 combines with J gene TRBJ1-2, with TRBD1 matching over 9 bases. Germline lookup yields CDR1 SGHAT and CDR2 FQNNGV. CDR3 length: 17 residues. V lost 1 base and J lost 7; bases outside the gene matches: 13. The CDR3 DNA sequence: TGTGCCAGCAGCTTAGCCGGGCGTACAGGGGGCGCGTTTGGCTACACCTTC. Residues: CASSLAGRTGGAFGYTF.